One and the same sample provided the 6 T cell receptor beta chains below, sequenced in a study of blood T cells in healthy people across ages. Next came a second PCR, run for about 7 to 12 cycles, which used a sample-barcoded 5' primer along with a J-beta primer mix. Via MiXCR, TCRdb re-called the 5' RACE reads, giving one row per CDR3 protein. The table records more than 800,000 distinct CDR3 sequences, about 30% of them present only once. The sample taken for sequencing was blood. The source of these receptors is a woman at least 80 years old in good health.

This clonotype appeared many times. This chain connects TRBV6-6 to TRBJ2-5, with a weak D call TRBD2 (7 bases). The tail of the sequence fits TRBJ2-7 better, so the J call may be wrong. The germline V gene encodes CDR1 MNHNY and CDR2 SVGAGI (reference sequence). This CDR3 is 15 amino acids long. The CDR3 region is CASSLVGGGSNEQYF. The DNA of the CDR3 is TGTGCCAGCAGCCTCGTGGGGGGGGGCTCGAACGAGCAGTACTTC.

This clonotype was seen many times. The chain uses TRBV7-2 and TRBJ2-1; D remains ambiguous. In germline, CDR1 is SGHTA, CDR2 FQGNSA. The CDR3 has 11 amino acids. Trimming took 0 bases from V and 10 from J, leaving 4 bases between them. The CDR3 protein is CASSLATEQFF. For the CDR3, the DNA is TGTGCCAGCAGCTTAGCGACGGAGCAGTTCTTC.

The chain's CDR3 is CASRLSGGLYNEQYF. The CDR3 DNA follows: TGTGCCAGCAGATTGAGCGGGGGCCTCTACAATGAGCAGTACTTC. The chain recombines TRBV12-3 or TRBV12-4 with TRBJ2-4; TRBD2 aligns across 8 bases. The length of the CDR3 is 15 residues. The junction had 17 bases not matched to a gene; V was cut back by 6 bases and J by 13 bases.

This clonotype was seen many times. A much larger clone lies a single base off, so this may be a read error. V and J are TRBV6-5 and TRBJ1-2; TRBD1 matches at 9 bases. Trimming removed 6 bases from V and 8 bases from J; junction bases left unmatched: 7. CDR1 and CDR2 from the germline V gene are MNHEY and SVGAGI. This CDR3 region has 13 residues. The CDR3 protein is CASRLGQGEGYTF. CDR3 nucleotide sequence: TGTGCCAGCAGATTGGGACAGGGTGAAGGCTACACCTTC.

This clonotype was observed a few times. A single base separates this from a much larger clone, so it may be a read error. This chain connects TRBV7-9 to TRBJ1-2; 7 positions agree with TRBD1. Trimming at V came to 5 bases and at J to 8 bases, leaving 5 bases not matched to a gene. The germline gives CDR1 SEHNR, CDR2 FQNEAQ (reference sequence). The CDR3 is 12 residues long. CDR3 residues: CASSPEGAGYTF. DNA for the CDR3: TGTGCCAGCAGCCCCGAGGGGGCAGGCTACACCTTC.

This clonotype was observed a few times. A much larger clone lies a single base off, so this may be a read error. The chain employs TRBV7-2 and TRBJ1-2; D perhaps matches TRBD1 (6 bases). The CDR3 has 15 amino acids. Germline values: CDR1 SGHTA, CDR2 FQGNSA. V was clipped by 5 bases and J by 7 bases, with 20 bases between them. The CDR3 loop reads CASSKAVQGPSGYTF. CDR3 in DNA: TGTGCCAGCAGCAAAGCCGTACAGGGTCCCTCTGGCTACACCTTC.